Included here is one TCR beta chain sequence, with context. The target antigen is unknown. The CDR3 is 15 amino acids. The V gene lost 8 bases and the J gene lost 4 bases, with 18 bases spanning the gap. In germline, CDR1 is MNHNY, CDR2 SVGAGI (reference sequence). The PCR made use of 60 Vbeta and 13 Jbeta primers. Here immunoSEQ multiplex PCR was the method, and the copy in TCRdb shows in-frame clones only, minus some. This table holds roughly 150,000 clones, around 77% found once. The entry originates in a study of cytomegalovirus exposure and HLA in healthy donors. Study-wide results and limits: High specificity and sensitivity for cytomegalovirus status were reported for the classifier. Researchers catalogued approximately 170 TCR beta chains as cytomegalovirus-associated. Differences between HLA loci emerged in a later analysis of TCR association rates, with DRB1 most and HLA-C fewest. Presence/absence analyses supposed approximately even sequencing depth among donors.

The receptor was derived from a man aged 35 to 55 in good health and CMV-seronegative. The V call is TRBV6-6, the J call TRBJ1-3; no clear D. The sequencing input was PBMCs. The chain's CDR3 is CASSAGGRSGNTIYF. CDR3 in DNA: TGTGCCAGCTCCGCCGGAGGCAGATCGGGAAACACCATATATTTT.